The source of this TCR beta chain is a study of blood T cell repertoires in COVID-19 (dated by TCRdb to about 2020). About the study as a whole: Samples covering the acute and convalescent phases of COVID-19 were provided by collaborators in the United States, Italy and Spain. The material from the prospective study consisted of cDNA or gDNA derived from T cells, B-cell-depleted T cells, or PBMCs. Deeply sampled blood TCRbeta repertoires from subjects exposed to, actively infected with, or recovered from COVID-19 were included in the dataset. The repertoires were made available in a free public database intended to serve as a resource for research on the immune response to SARS-CoV-2. Samples were obtained from the ongoing ImmuneRACE study (first 160 participants) and from approximately 1,200 subjects provided by 6 global collaborators. Nearly every sample came with metadata listing a de-identified subject ID, COVID-19 status, age in years and sex. Where available, HLA class I and class II types were taken from metadata supplied by the sample provider and were not determined by assay-based typing.

Of note for this clone: Its antigen remains undetermined. Base quality data are lacking; no much larger clone is found one base away.

Study-wide findings and limitations: Clinical and demographic metadata were provided uncurated, with the amount varying by source and participant.

Participants in the prospective study were enrolled through a virtual design, were aged about 18 to 89 years, and lived in roughly 26 United States geographic areas. To assign participants to cohorts, the prospective study relied on clinical history that participants themselves reported in a screening survey and a study questionnaire. A participant counted as exposed if, within 2 weeks of entering the study, that participant had been in contact with someone who had a PCR-confirmed or clinician-diagnosed COVID-19 case. Each participant in the prospective study had whole blood, serum and a nasopharyngeal or oropharyngeal swab collected by mobile phlebotomists. Over a 2-month period, participants in the prospective study had the option of providing additional blood draws and questionnaires. Prospective study blood samples were shipped either frozen or at room temperature before DNA extraction. TCRbeta CDR3 regions were amplified from genomic DNA using the immunoSEQ Assay, a bias-controlled multiplex PCR. The paper's data handling went like this. The number of nucleated cells in each sample was estimated from the amplification of reference gene primers within the assay. Sequence reads were collapsed and filtered to measure the absolute abundance of every unique TCRbeta CDR3 rearrangement. For each sample, productive Simpson clonality was calculated by taking the square root of Simpson's diversity index across productive rearrangements. TCRdb limited this immuneACCESS table to in-frame rearrangements with V and J called. A share of clones is missing; checked studies link under half to unresolved V genes, and the rest is unexplained. The DNA gave D and trimming, while V, J and clone size come from that table. The sample table contains around 240,000 clones; only one count was recorded for over 80% of them. The ten largest clones capture 0.87% of the sample.

Reading the germline V gene gives CDR1 MGHRA and CDR2 YSYEKL. The CDR3 numbers 13 residues from cysteine through phenylalanine. The sequence is cut down to CDR3 DNA, 39 bases in frame from base 1. V lost 4 bases and J lost 12 bases, and the count of bases not matched to a germline gene is 11. This sequence uses TRBV4-1 and TRBJ1-1; the junction holds 7 bases that match TRBD1. The sequence was collected from a man between 50 and 59 years old who had been exposed to COVID-19. Source material: PBMCs or T cells enriched from blood (not recorded which). The CDR3 has the sequence CASSLGTQGGTFF. The sequence in DNA is TGCGCCAGCAGCCTTGGTACGCAGGGGGGAACTTTCTTT.